The 18 T cell receptor beta chains reported below all come from one sample, sequenced in a study of T cells in localized non-small cell lung cancer. Only in-frame clones appear in the TCRdb table, and some are missing; sequencing was by immunoSEQ multiplex PCR. The sample shows tens of thousands of clones, approximately 72% of them seen only once. The sample consisted of peripheral blood, taken before any cancer treatment. These receptors were collected from a male donor older than 55 with stage II squamous cell lung carcinoma.

This clone was seen a few times. V and J are TRBV18 and TRBJ1-1; D not resolved. There are 13 residues in the CDR3. CDR1 and CDR2 (germline): KGHSH, LQKENI. V lost 2 bases and J 4 bases, leaving 8 bases between the germline ends. The CDR3 sequence: CASSPVTSTEAFF. DNA of the CDR3: TGTGCCAGCTCACCAGTGACAAGCACTGAAGCTTTCTTT.

This clone was found a few times. The chain recombines TRBV6-1 with TRBJ2-2; TRBD1 matches 8 bases. CDR1 and CDR2 from the germline V gene are MNHNS and SASEGT. V was clipped by 6 bases and J by 1 base; unmatched bases: 4. CDR3 length: 15 residues. The CDR3 nucleotides read TGTGCCAGCAGGCGACAGGGGATGAACACCGGGGAGCTGTTTTTT. Translated, it gives CASRRQGMNTGELFF.

The chain couples TRBV2 to TRBJ2-1; D possibly corresponds to TRBD2 (6 bases). The CDR3 extends over 15 amino acids. Germline CDR1 SNHLY, CDR2 FYNNEI. Trimming removed 4 bases at V and 8 bases at J, with 18 bases between. The CDR3 spells CASSAEGTPRDEQFF. The CDR3 DNA reads as TGTGCCAGCAGTGCGGAGGGGACTCCGCGCGATGAGCAGTTCTTC.

V usage is TRBV7-2 and J usage is TRBJ1-4; 8 nucleotides match TRBD1. Germline loops: CDR1 SGHTA, CDR2 FQGNSA. This CDR3 has 16 amino acids. With V trimmed by 1 base and J by 3 bases, 4 bases remained unmatched. The CDR3 protein is CASSLGTGRSNEKLFF. CDR3 sequence (DNA): TGTGCCAGCAGCTTAGGGACAGGGCGATCTAATGAAAAACTGTTTTTT.

V is TRBV19 and J is TRBJ2-5, with 7 nucleotides matching TRBD1. Per germline, CDR1 LNHDA and CDR2 SQIVND (reference sequence). The V segment lost 3 bases and the J segment 2 bases; nucleotides outside the gene matches: 15. This CDR3 spans 18 amino acids. The CDR3 DNA sequence: TGTGCCAGTAGTATCGCCCCCCTCGGACAGGTTGGTCAAGAGACCCAGTACTTC. Encoded protein: CASSIAPLGQVGQETQYF.

This chain uses TRBV2 with TRBJ1-5; D is perhaps TRBD1 (5 bases). The CDR3 sequence is 13 residues long. V shed 7 bases and J shed 1 base, with 8 bases lying between them. The germline V gene has CDR1 SNHLY and CDR2 FYNNEI. The CDR3 reads CASKRDSNQPQHF. Written as DNA, the CDR3 is TGTGCCAGCAAAAGGGACAGCAATCAGCCCCAGCATTTT.

This sequence joins TRBV19 and TRBJ1-1; a weak D match, TRBD1 (6 bases). The CDR3 is made up of 15 amino acids. The V end was cut by 3 bases, the J end by 1 base, with 12 bases between. CDR1 and CDR2 (germline): LNHDA, SQIVND (reference sequence). CDR3 sequence (DNA): TGTGCCAGTAGTATCCGACAGGTAGGGAACACTGAAGCTTTCTTT. It encodes CASSIRQVGNTEAFF.

The rearrangement uses TRBV11-2 and TRBJ1-3; D ambiguous. Between the trimmed V and J ends, which lost 6 bases and 2 bases, there was a span of 8 bases. This CDR3 region has 13 residues. Germline V lookup: CDR1 SGHAT, CDR2 FQNNGV. The CDR3 bases are TGTGCCAGCAGTACGGCGGCTGGAAACACCATATATTTT. This encodes CASSTAAGNTIYF.

This clone has just one count. This chain connects TRBV5-8 to TRBJ2-7; no clear D gene. The CDR3 spans 13 residues. Germline V gene data show CDR1 as SGHTS and CDR2 as YDEGEE. V shed 2 bases and J shed 0 bases, with 6 bases lying between them. The CDR3 sequence: CASSFPASYEQYF. In DNA, the CDR3 is TGTGCCAGCAGCTTTCCAGCCTCCTACGAGCAGTACTTC.

V usage is TRBV5-4 and J usage is TRBJ2-2; a weak D match, TRBD2 (6 bases). Trimming pared 4 bases from V and 4 bases from J, leaving 20 bases between. The CDR3 totals 17 residues. From germline, CDR1 is SGHNT and CDR2 YYREEE (reference sequence). In nucleotides, the CDR3 is TGTGCCAGCAGCCACCCTAGACGGGGGTTGAGCACCGGGGAGCTGTTTTTT. It yields the protein CASSHPRRGLSTGELFF.

Here the CDR3 reads CSVESTIYEQFF. Here the CDR3 DNA reads TGCAGCGTTGAGTCGACTATATATGAGCAGTTCTTC. J is TRBJ2-1 and V is TRBV29-1; TRBD2 is a possible D gene (5 bases). This CDR3 comprises 12 residues. The germline gives CDR1 SQVTM, CDR2 ANQGSEA. The V and J ends lost 3 bases and 8 bases respectively, with 11 bases between them.

This clone is a singleton in its sample. This chain links TRBV6-5 with TRBJ1-6; the D is unclear. V gave up 4 bases and J gave up 7 bases, with 2 bases separating them. The germline CDR1 and CDR2 sequences are MNHEY and SVGAGI. The CDR3 contains 11 residues. CDR3 sequence: CASSLNSPLHF. The CDR3 nucleotides are TGTGCCAGCAGTTTAAATTCACCCCTCCACTTT.

The chain is built from TRBV7-2 and TRBJ2-1; TRBD2 agrees at 8 bases. The CDR3 totals 15 residues. With V trimmed by 6 bases and J by 6 bases, 10 bases remained unmatched. The germline gives CDR1 SGHTA, CDR2 FQGNSA. In DNA, the CDR3 is TGTGCCAGCAGGGGACTGAGCGGGAGAAGCAATGAGCAGTTCTTC. It specifies CASRGLSGRSNEQFF. Full variable domain (remainder filled in from reference TRBV7-2 and TRBJ2-1): GAGVSQSPSNKVTEKGKDVELRCDPISGHTALYWYRQSLGQGLEFLIYFQGNSAPDKSGLPSDRFSAERTGGSVSTLTIQRTQQEDSAVYLCASRGLSGRSNEQFFGPGTRLTVL.

The rearrangement uses TRBV2 and TRBJ1-5; maybe TRBD1 (5 bases). The germline V gene encodes CDR1 SNHLY and CDR2 FYNNEI. This CDR3 region has 11 residues. V was trimmed by 3 bases and J by 12 bases, leaving 9 bases between them. The CDR3 loop is CASSESQGQHF. The CDR3 DNA sequence: TGTGCCAGCAGTGAGAGTCAGGGCCAGCATTTT.

V usage is TRBV10-3 and J usage is TRBJ1-1; TRBD1 matches at 9 bases. The V gene end was trimmed by 10 bases and the J gene end by 5 bases; junction bases not matched to a gene: 8. The CDR3 spans 13 residues. From germline, CDR1 is ENHRY and CDR2 SYGVKD. The CDR3 loop reads CASWDREGTEAFF. Here the CDR3 DNA reads TGTGCCAGTTGGGACAGGGAAGGTACTGAAGCTTTCTTT.

The sample holds one count of this clone. The chain is built from TRBV10-3 and TRBJ2-3; no clear D gene. From germline, CDR1 is ENHRY and CDR2 SYGVKD. CDR3 size: 15 residues. Trimming pared 0 bases from V and 4 bases from J, leaving 11 bases between. CDR3 protein: CAISESMLAADTQYF. CDR3 nucleotide sequence: TGTGCCATCAGTGAGTCGATGCTGGCCGCAGATACGCAGTATTTT.

The count of this clone is one. The genes are TRBV21-1 and TRBJ2-4. TRBV21-1 is a recognized pseudogene. The length of the CDR3 is 16 residues. This CDR3 is CASSKVVGDAKNIQYF. The CDR3 bases are TGTGCCAGCAGCAAAGTGGTAGGGGACGCCAAAAACATTCAGTACTTC.

The chain has TRBV2 and TRBJ1-6; tentatively, D is TRBD1 (5 bases). The CDR3 is 14 residues long. V lost 8 bases, J lost 5 bases, and 13 bases lay in between. Germline lookup yields CDR1 SNHLY and CDR2 FYNNEI. CDR3 nucleotides: TGTGCCAGCCGCGAGGGGTTAGATAATTCACCCCTCCACTTT. Translation gives CASREGLDNSPLHF.